Sequencing of this T cell receptor (beta chain) was carried out in a study of T cells in Graves' hyperthyroidism and ophthalmopathy. Study details: Peripheral blood was acquired at first diagnosis, ahead of any therapy whatsoever.

Per germline, CDR1 MNHNS and CDR2 SASEGT. The ends were cut back, 1 base at V and 4 bases at J, with 13 bases in the middle. This CDR3 region has 15 residues. This clonotype appeared many times. Antigen specificity is unknown. Study-level points and caveats: Most thyroid clonotypes that were expanded above 0.001 also turned up in blood. A 13 V-J signature model discriminated ophthalmopathy versus stable hyperthyroidism.

Patients showing uncontrolled infection, other autoimmune disease, pregnancy or lactation were ineligible. RNA transcripts served as the template for amplifying TCR beta CDR3 regions. RT-PCR in the first round (using the HTBI primer set) targeted the TCR CDR3. TCRdb independently ran MiXCR on the multiplex PCR reads; one entry per CDR3 protein. The sample has 400,000 to 500,000 distinct CDR3 sequences, roughly 14% seen once. What was sequenced was blood. V usage is TRBV6-1 and J usage is TRBJ2-5, with D possibly TRBD1 on 5 matching bases. This clonotype was sampled from a young woman with Graves' hyperthyroidism. The chain's CDR3 is CASSEVAGYLETQYF. The CDR3 nucleotides are TGTGCCAGCAGTGAAGTTGCAGGGTATTTAGAGACCCAGTACTTC.